The T cell receptor beta chain under discussion was sequenced for a study of T cell responses to AZD1222 COVID-19 vaccine. Sequencing was performed with immunoSEQ multiplex PCR; in TCRdb, only in-frame clones are kept and a portion is missing. The profile shows fewer than 180,000 clones, about 93% of them singletons. In germline, CDR1 is SGDLS, CDR2 YYNGEE. The CDR3 loop spans 15 amino acids. V dropped 3 bases and J dropped 0; count of bases not matched to a gene: 3. The sequence came from an adult who received the AZD1222 COVID-19 vaccine. This chain links TRBV9 with TRBJ1-5; 7 bases match TRBD1. The sequencing here drew on peripheral blood, taken 28 days after the second AZD1222 dose. As DNA, the CDR3 is TGTGCCAGCAGCGCGACAGGGTTTAGCAATCAGCCCCAGCATTTT. Translated, it gives CASSATGFSNQPQHF. Based on the CDR3 plus reference TRBV9 and TRBJ1-5, the full variable domain is DSGVTQTPKHLITATGQRVTLRCSPRSGDLSVYWYQQSLDQGLQFLIQYYNGEERAKGNILERFSAQQFPDLHSELNLSSLELGDSALYFCASSATGFSNQPQHFGDGTRLSIL.